This TCR beta chain was captured by sequencing in a study of T cell responses to AZD1222 COVID-19 vaccine. Findings and limits, study-wide: Donors, mostly white British, included more females; clonal diversity was possibly underestimated.

V gave up 5 bases and J gave up 0 bases, with 10 bases separating them. Per germline, CDR1 SGHRS and CDR2 YFSETQ. The CDR3 length is 14 residues. Profiling relied on immunoSEQ multiplex PCR, and the TCRdb table lists in-frame clones only, not all of them. Found here are approximately 74,000 clones, around 90% of them singletons; the top ten hold approximately 1.3%. Turning to this clone: Its antigen remains unknown.

The V and J genes are TRBV5-1 and TRBJ2-3; D is possibly TRBD1 (5 bases). This sequence was found in an adult who received the AZD1222 COVID-19 vaccine. The sample in question was peripheral blood, obtained 28 days after the second AZD1222 dose. CDR3 sequence: CASSYQGSTDTQYF. For the CDR3, the DNA is TGCGCCAGCAGTTATCAGGGAAGCACAGATACGCAGTATTTT.